The T cell receptor (beta chain) described here comes from a study of blood T cells in healthy people across ages (dated by TCRdb to the mid-2010s). As for the study more broadly: In model experiments, roughly one uniquely barcoded TCR beta cDNA molecule per two T cells was captured by template switching. Age-related changes in TCR beta repertoire diversity were measured in the study by deep sequencing normalized with unique cDNA molecular identifiers. Four age groups were formed from the donors: young (average approximately 15 years), middle-aged (less than 40), aged (approximately 60) and long-lived (more than 75). To avoid experimental bias, donors of different ages were distributed randomly across sequencing lanes. Using the same blood draw, the study looked at two additional independent replicas of 1 million unique cDNA reads for two donors, one aged 18 to 29 and the other aged 80 or older. Broad study findings and their caveats: Total diversity estimates from one million sequenced T cells were considered lower bounds and underestimates. Donor CMV infection status was unknown, potentially confounding age-related changes in expanded clonotypes. Compared with the aged group, more naive CD4+ T cells, fewer expanded clones and increased TCR diversity were shown by the long-lived group, suggesting age selection. As age increased, observed TCR beta diversity per million T cells dropped in a roughly linear way, and a significant reduction was already evident by age 40. A strong correlation was found between observed TCR beta diversity and the percentage of naive T cells measured by flow cytometry. Because profiling used bulk unsorted PBMCs, naive and antigen-experienced compartments could not be compared conclusively.

From its cysteine to its phenylalanine, the CDR3 spans 17 amino acids. Of the read, only the CDR3 DNA is kept; its 51 bases are in frame from base 1. For CDR1 and CDR2, the germline V gene (reference sequence) lists DFQATT and SNEGSKA. V ends up 3 bases short and J 0 bases short, with an unmatched junction base count of 6. Libraries came from 5' RACE. The instrument was an Illumina HiSeq 2500. The second PCR ran for about 6 to 12 cycles and used a J-beta primer mix along with a sample-barcoded 5' primer. A unique molecular identifier was introduced onto each TCR beta cDNA molecule by a template-switch 5' adaptor carrying 12 random nucleotides. At least 2.5 million CDR3-containing paired-end reads were obtained from each sample. All of the RNA was converted into first-strand cDNA using the Mint cDNA synthesis kit, with a TRBC-specific oligonucleotide serving as the primer. Following uracil-DNA glycosylase treatment, all cDNA underwent a first 18-cycle PCR with the universal primers M1SS and BC2_uni_R. Per the source publication's procedure: For normalization, 1 million high-quality reads, each with a distinct molecular identifier, were randomly selected from each sample. Instead of being binned into consensus sequences, reads that shared molecular identifiers were thrown out. MiTCR, with a Q25 quality threshold and the strictest error-elimination algorithm, was used for CDR3 identification, clonotype clustering and error correction. A nonparametric unseen species model using Euler transformation provided a lower-bound estimate of total TCR beta diversity. Using fastp at Q25 and MiXCR, TCRdb reprocessed the public reads and kept productive beta chains. For every CDR3 protein sequence, its rows merge into one entry that carries the most common genes and DNA. The V and J calls shown here were made by TCRdb, not taken from the authors' results. Present in this sample are more than 1 million distinct CDR3 sequences, more than 35% of which were seen just once. The top ten clones comprise approximately 20% of the sample.

This clonotype has more than one count but fewer than ten. This receptor's antigen is unknown. There are no base qualities to consult, and no much larger clone falls within one base. Donors were 40 or so systemically healthy Caucasian individuals from Russia aged roughly 6 to 100 years. Ten milliliters of peripheral blood were drawn from each donor into EDTA-treated Vacutainer tubes. Ficoll-Paque density-gradient centrifugation was used to isolate PBMCs, with at least 6 million obtained per sample. Total RNA, at least 5.5 micrograms per sample, was extracted from PBMCs with Trizol reagent. The percentages of naive CD45RAhigh/CD27high T cells were determined by flow cytometry on a PBMC aliquot from every donor.

The specimen was blood. This receptor was taken from a woman aged 60-75 years in good health. The rearrangement combines TRBV20-1 with TRBJ2-6, and 9 junctional nucleotides match TRBD1. This receptor carries the CDR3 CSARRDRDPSGANVLTF. The DNA sequence follows: TGCAGTGCTAGGAGGGACAGGGATCCCTCTGGGGCCAACGTCCTGACTTTC.